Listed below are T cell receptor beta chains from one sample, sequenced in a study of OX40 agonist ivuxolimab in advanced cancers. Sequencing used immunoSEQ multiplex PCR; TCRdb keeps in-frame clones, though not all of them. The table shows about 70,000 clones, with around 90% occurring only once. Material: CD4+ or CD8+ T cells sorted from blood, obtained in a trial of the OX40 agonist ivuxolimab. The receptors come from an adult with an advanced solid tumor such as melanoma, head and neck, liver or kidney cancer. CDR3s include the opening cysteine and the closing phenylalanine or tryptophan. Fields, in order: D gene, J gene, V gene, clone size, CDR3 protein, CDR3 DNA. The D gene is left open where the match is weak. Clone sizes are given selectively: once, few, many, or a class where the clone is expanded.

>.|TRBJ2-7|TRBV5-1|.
CASSSFPEFAAVYEQYF
TGCGCCAGCAGCTCCTTCCCTGAGTTCGCTGCCGTCTACGAGCAGTACTTC
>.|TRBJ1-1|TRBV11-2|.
CASSLVRSAVNTEAFF
TGTGCCAGCAGCTTAGTAAGGTCGGCGGTCAACACTGAAGCTTTCTTT
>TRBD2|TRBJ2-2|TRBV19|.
CASSAYGGRYGELFF
TGTGCCAGTAGTGCCTACGGGGGGAGGTACGGGGAGCTGTTTTTT
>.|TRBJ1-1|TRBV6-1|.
CASSESHGTGSTEAFF
TGTGCCAGCAGTGAATCCCATGGGACGGGAAGCACTGAAGCTTTCTTT
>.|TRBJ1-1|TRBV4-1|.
CASSQVSLNTEAFF
TGCGCCAGCAGCCAAGTAAGCCTGAACACTGAAGCTTTCTTT
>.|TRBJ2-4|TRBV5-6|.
CASSLGAGSAKNIQYF
TGTGCCAGCAGCTTGGGGGCAGGGTCGGCCAAAAACATTCAGTACTTC
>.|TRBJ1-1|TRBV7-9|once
CASSLARAGEVAFF
TGTGCCAGCAGCTTAGCCCGTGCGGGGGAGGTAGCTTTCTTT
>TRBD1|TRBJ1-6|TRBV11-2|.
CASSPGTDVNSPLHF
TGTGCCAGCAGCCCCGGGACAGACGTAAATTCACCCCTCCACTTT
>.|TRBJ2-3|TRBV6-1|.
CASSEPRQDRGVVGTQYF
TGTGCCAGCAGTGAACCTAGACAGGATAGGGGGGTGGTCGGTACGCAGTATTTT
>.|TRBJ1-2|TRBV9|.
CASSVSFGSGYGYTF
TGTGCCAGCAGCGTGTCATTCGGGAGCGGATATGGCTACACCTTC
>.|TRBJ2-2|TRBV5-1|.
CASSFPEGGNTGELFF
TGCGCCAGCAGCTTCCCGGAGGGGGGGAACACCGGGGAGCTGTTTTTT
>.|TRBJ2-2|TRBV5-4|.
CASSWTANTGELFF
TGTGCCAGCAGCTGGACAGCGAACACCGGGGAGCTGTTTTTT
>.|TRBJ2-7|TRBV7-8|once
CASSLSPVSEQYF
TGTGCCAGCAGCTTAAGTCCTGTCTCCGAGCAGTACTTC
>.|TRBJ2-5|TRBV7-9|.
CASGMGMKETQYF
TGTGCCAGCGGGATGGGGATGAAAGAGACCCAGTACTTC
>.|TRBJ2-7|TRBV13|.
CASANRDWGYEQYF
TGTGCCAGCGCCAACCGGGACTGGGGCTACGAGCAGTACTTC
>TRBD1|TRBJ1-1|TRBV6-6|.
CASTVGGEFRTEAFF
TGTGCCAGCACCGTAGGGGGCGAGTTTCGTACTGAAGCTTTCTTT
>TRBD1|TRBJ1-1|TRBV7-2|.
CASSPEQGPPEAFF
TGTGCCAGCAGCCCGGAACAGGGGCCGCCTGAAGCTTTCTTT
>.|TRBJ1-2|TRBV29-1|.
CSVSGQGYTF
TGCAGCGTTTCAGGGCAGGGCTACACCTTC
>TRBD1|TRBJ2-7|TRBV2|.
CASSERTGSVEQYF
TGTGCCAGCAGTGAACGGACAGGGTCTGTCGAGCAGTACTTC
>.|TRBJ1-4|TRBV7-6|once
CASSLSPRAPNEKLFF
TGTGCCAGCAGCTTATCCCCCCGGGCGCCCAATGAAAAACTGTTTTTT
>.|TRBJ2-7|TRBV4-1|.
CASSQSPGLSYEQYF
TGCGCCAGCAGCCAATCCCCGGGACTTTCCTACGAGCAGTACTTC
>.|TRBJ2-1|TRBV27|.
CASGPPANEQFF
TGTGCCAGCGGTCCCCCTGCGAATGAGCAGTTCTTC
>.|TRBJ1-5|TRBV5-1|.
CASREALSQPQHF
TGCGCCAGCAGGGAGGCGTTGAGTCAGCCCCAGCATTTT
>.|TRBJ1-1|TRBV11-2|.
CASSLSVGPLAEAFF
TGTGCCAGCAGCTTAAGTGTCGGGCCCTTGGCTGAAGCTTTCTTT
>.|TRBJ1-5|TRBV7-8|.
CASSLVSRSLQPQHF
TGTGCCAGCAGCTTAGTTAGCCGCTCGCTTCAGCCCCAGCATTTT
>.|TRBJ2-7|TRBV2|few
CASRARDQNYEQYF
TGTGCCAGCAGGGCTAGGGATCAGAACTACGAGCAGTACTTC
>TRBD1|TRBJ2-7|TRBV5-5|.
CASSLSPGTGNYEQYF
TGTGCCAGCAGCTTATCCCCCGGGACAGGGAACTACGAGCAGTACTTC
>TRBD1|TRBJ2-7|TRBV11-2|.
CASSVGQGYYEQYF
TGTGCCAGCAGCGTGGGACAGGGGTACTACGAGCAGTACTTC
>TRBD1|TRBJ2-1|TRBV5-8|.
CASSSGGQSPAYNEQFF
TGTGCCAGCAGCTCTGGGGGACAGTCGCCGGCCTACAATGAGCAGTTCTTC
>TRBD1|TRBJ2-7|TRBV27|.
CASSLGQGAYEQYF
TGTGCCAGCAGTTTAGGGCAGGGGGCTTACGAGCAGTACTTC
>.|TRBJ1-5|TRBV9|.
CASSASGSNQPQHF
TGTGCCAGCAGCGCCTCGGGAAGCAATCAGCCCCAGCATTTT
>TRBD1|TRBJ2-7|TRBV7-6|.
CASSSGTGTGGTYEQYF
TGTGCCAGCAGCTCGGGGACCGGGACAGGGGGTACATACGAGCAGTACTTC
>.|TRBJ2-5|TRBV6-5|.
CASRTSGTQYF
TGTGCCAGCAGAACCAGCGGGACCCAGTACTTC
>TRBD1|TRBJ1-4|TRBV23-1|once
CASSQGTDEKLFF
TGCGCCAGCAGCCAAGGGACAGATGAAAAACTGTTTTTT
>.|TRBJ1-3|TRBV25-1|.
CASSRYPTGNTIYF
TGTGCCAGCAGCCGCTACCCAACAGGAAACACCATATATTTT
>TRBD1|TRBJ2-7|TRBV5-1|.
CASSSPGQLPSYEQYF
TGCGCCAGCAGCTCCCCGGGACAGCTCCCATCCTACGAGCAGTACTTC
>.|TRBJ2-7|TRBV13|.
CASSSRMNSFEQYF
TGTGCCAGCAGCTCTCGCATGAATTCGTTCGAGCAGTACTTC
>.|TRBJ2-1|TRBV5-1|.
CASSSPNRVYEQFF
TGCGCCAGCAGCAGCCCCAACAGGGTATATGAGCAGTTCTTC
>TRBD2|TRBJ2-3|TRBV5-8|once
CASSLVASGSTDTQYF
TGTGCCAGCAGCTTGGTGGCTAGCGGAAGCACAGATACGCAGTATTTT
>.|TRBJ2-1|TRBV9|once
CASSAGDYNEQFF
TGTGCCAGCAGCGCAGGCGACTACAATGAGCAGTTCTTC
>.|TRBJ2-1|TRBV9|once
CASSVDPDEQFF
TGTGCCAGCAGCGTAGACCCGGATGAGCAGTTCTTC
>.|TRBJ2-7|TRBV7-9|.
CASSPPKGPYEQYF
TGTGCCAGCAGCCCCCCGAAGGGGCCCTACGAGCAGTACTTC
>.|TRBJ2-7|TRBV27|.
CASAFQGTDEQYF
TGTGCCAGCGCCTTCCAGGGGACGGACGAGCAGTACTTC
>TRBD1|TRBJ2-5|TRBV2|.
CASSEGGRGPYQETQYF
TGTGCCAGCAGTGAAGGAGGCAGGGGGCCGTACCAAGAGACCCAGTACTTC
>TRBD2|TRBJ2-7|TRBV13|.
CASSSRGLAGALAYEQYF
TGTGCCAGCAGCTCCCGGGGACTAGCGGGGGCCCTTGCCTACGAGCAGTACTTC
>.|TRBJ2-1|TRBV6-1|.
CASSDRTLSYNEQFF
TGTGCCAGCAGTGACCGGACACTCTCCTACAATGAGCAGTTCTTC
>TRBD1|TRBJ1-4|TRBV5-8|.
CASSFGQGFEKLFF
TGTGCCAGCAGCTTCGGACAGGGCTTTGAAAAACTGTTTTTT
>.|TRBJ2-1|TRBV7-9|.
CASSPYMDQYNEQFF
TGTGCCAGCAGCCCATATATGGACCAGTACAATGAGCAGTTCTTC
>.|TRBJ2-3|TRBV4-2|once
CASSPLPGGDTQYF
TGTGCCAGCAGCCCTCTCCCCGGGGGCGATACGCAGTATTTT
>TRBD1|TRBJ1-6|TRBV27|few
CASRPGGGMAPLHF
TGTGCCAGCAGACCAGGGGGCGGGATGGCACCCCTCCACTTT
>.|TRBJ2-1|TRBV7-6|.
CASSLPGTSNEQFF
TGTGCCAGCAGCTTACCCGGGACGAGCAATGAGCAGTTCTTC
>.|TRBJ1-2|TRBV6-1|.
CASSEVEAWGGYTF
TGTGCCAGCAGTGAAGTCGAGGCTTGGGGTGGCTACACCTTC